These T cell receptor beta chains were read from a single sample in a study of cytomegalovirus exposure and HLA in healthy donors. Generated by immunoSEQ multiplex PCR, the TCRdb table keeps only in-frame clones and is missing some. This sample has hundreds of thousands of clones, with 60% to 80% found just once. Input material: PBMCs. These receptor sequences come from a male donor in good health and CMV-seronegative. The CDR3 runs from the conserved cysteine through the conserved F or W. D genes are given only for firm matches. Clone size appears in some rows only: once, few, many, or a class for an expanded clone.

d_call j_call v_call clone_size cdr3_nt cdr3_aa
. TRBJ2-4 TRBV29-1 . TGCAGCGTACGCAGGGTTATGGGCAAAAACATTCAGTACTTC CSVRRVMGKNIQYF
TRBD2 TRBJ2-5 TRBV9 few TGTGCCAGCAGCGTAGGGTCTAGCGGGGTGAAGGAGACCCAGTACTTC CASSVGSSGVKETQYF
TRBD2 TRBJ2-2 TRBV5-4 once TGTGCCAGCAGCTTCGAACTAGCGGGGGGAAACACCGGGGAGCTGTTTTTT CASSFELAGGNTGELFF
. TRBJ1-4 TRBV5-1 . TGCGCCAGCAGCTTGTCGCCGGGCCCCGGGGGAAAACTGTTTTTT CASSLSPGPGGKLFF
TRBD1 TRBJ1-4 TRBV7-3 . TGTGCCAGCAGCGCGACAGGGGGCAGTGAAAAACTGTTTTTT CASSATGGSEKLFF
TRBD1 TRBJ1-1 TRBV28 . TGTGCCAGCAGACAGGGGGGCACTGAAGCTTTCTTT CASRQGGTEAFF
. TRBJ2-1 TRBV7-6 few TGTGCCAGCAGCTTTACAGAAGACAATGAGCAGTTCTTC CASSFTEDNEQFF
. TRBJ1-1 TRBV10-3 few TGTGCCATCAGGGACAGCACTGAAGCTTTCTTT CAIRDSTEAFF
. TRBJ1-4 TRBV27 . TGTGCCAGCAGTTTGGCCGGTGAGGGTTTTAATGAAAAACTGTTTTTT CASSLAGEGFNEKLFF
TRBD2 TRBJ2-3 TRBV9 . TGTGCCAGCAGCGTAGGGACTAGCGGGGGGCACACAGATACGCAGTATTTT CASSVGTSGGHTDTQYF
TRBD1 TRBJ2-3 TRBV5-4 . TGTGCCAGCAGCTTGGCTTTCCCGGGGGCAGGGGGCCCGGGGGAAGATACGCAGTATTTT CASSLAFPGAGGPGEDTQYF
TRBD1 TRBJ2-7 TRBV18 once TGTGCCAGCTCACCAAAGGGACAGGGGGCTGCCGAGCAGTACTTC CASSPKGQGAAEQYF
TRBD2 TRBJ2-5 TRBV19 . TGTGCCACCAGACTAGCGGGAGGGCCTGGGGAGACCCAGTACTTC CATRLAGGPGETQYF
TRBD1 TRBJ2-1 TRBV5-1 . TGCGCCAGCAGCTTCCAGGGGGCGGCGTACAATGAGCAGTTCTTC CASSFQGAAYNEQFF
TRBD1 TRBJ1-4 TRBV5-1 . TGCGCCAGCAGCCGACAGGGCCAGACTGAAAAACTGTTTTTT CASSRQGQTEKLFF
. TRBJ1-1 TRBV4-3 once TGCGCCAGCAGCCAAGATGGTGAGGGAATACAGAACACTGAAGCTTTCTTT CASSQDGEGIQNTEAFF
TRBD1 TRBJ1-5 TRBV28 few TGTGCCAGCATCGGGACAGGGAGGAGTCAGCCCCAGCATTTT CASIGTGRSQPQHF
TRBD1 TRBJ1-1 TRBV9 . TGTGCCAGCAGCGCCAGATGGACAGGCGACAGGGACACTGAAGCTTTCTTT CASSARWTGDRDTEAFF
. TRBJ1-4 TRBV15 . TGTGCCACCGTACAGGAGAATGGAGATGAAAAACTGTTTTTT CATVQENGDEKLFF